Included here is one TCR beta chain sequence, with context. V dropped 3 bases and J dropped 4; count of bases not matched to a gene: 8. The CDR3 spans 16 residues. CDR1 and CDR2 (germline): SGHRS, YFSETQ. The data belong to a study of technical replicates of blood from a few donors. This table comes from immunoSEQ multiplex PCR, and its TCRdb copy is limited to in-frame clones, with some not included. The sample records about 70,000 clones, roughly 97% being singletons. This sequence joins TRBV5-1 and TRBJ1-1; 11 bases fit TRBD1. The sequencing input was T cells isolated from PBMCs. The sequence came from a human donor in good health. CDR3 loop: CASSSQPGTGGTEAFF. Written as DNA, the CDR3 is TGCGCCAGCAGCTCCCAACCCGGGACAGGGGGCACTGAAGCTTTCTTT.